The 20 T cell receptor beta chains below were found in one sample sequenced in a study of cytomegalovirus exposure and HLA in healthy donors. The PCR had 60 Vbeta and 13 Jbeta primers. Data came from immunoSEQ multiplex PCR; TCRdb stores just in-frame clones and leaves some out. The sample has roughly 140,000 clones, about 80% seen once. The sample taken for sequencing was PBMCs. These receptors originate from a male donor in good health and CMV-seronegative.

This sequence joins TRBV29-1 and TRBJ2-7; no reliable D call. There are 11 residues in the CDR3. V lost 8 bases to trimming and J lost 4 bases, with 12 bases between them. Germline V gene sequence: CDR1 SQVTM, CDR2 ANQGSEA. The CDR3 coding sequence is TGCAGCTATGGCTCGCGGTACGAGCAGTACTTC. Its protein product is CSYGSRYEQYF.

The count of this clone is one. The chain links TRBV10-2 to TRBJ1-4; TRBD1 matches 10 bases. Germline V lookup: CDR1 WSHSY, CDR2 SAAADI. With V trimmed by 5 bases and J by 0 bases, 12 bases remained unmatched. The CDR3 is 19 residues long. CDR3 sequence (DNA): TGCGCCAGCAGTTGGCGGTTACCGGGACAGGGGTCAACTAATGAAAAACTGTTTTTT. It is translated as CASSWRLPGQGSTNEKLFF.

The gene calls are TRBV19 and TRBJ2-7; D unresolved. Germline CDR1 reads LNHDA; CDR2 reads SQIVND (reference sequence). The CDR3 has 13 residues. V lost 2 bases to trimming and J lost 7 bases, with 12 bases between them. CDR3 residues: CASSIFNSPEQYF. The CDR3 DNA is TGTGCCAGTAGTATATTTAACAGTCCGGAGCAGTACTTC. The full variable domain, in which reference TRBV19 and TRBJ2-7 provide the parts outside the CDR3, is DGGITQSPKYLFRKEGQNVTLSCEQNLNHDAMYWYRQDPGQGLRLIYYSQIVNDFQKGDIAEGYSVSREKKESFPLTVTSAQKNPTAFYLCASSIFNSPEQYFGPGTRLTVT.

This clone was seen only a few times. The genes are TRBV9 and TRBJ1-6; 9 positions match TRBD1. Germline CDR1 SGDLS, CDR2 YYNGEE. The J segment lost 8 bases and the V segment lost 2 bases, leaving 2 bases of the junction unmatched. The CDR3 has 14 residues. Written as DNA, the CDR3 is TGTGCCAGCAGCGTCGGACAGGGGTATTCACCCCTCCACTTT. The encoded protein is CASSVGQGYSPLHF.

The CDR3 DNA follows: TGTGCCAGCACCATAGGGGGCGGGGGGACAGATACGCAGTATTTT. It codes for CASTIGGGGTDTQYF. The chain links TRBV13 to TRBJ2-3; the D gene is possibly TRBD2 (8 bases). V was pared by 7 bases and J by 3 bases, with 17 bases between. The germline gives CDR1 PRHDT, CDR2 FYEKMQ (reference sequence). The CDR3 is made up of 15 amino acids.

The chain combines TRBV30 with TRBJ2-1, with TRBD2 matching over 8 bases. The CDR3 has 15 residues. Trimming removed 1 base from V and 9 bases from J; junction bases left unmatched: 11. Germline assignment: CDR1 GTSNPN and CDR2 SVGIG (reference sequence). The CDR3: CAWSAVSGGYREQFF. The CDR3 DNA follows: TGTGCCTGGAGTGCCGTGAGCGGGGGTTACCGTGAGCAGTTCTTC.

This clone was seen once. The V call is TRBV5-4, the J call TRBJ1-3; maybe TRBD1 (5 bases). Germline V gene data show CDR1 as SGHNT and CDR2 as YYREEE (reference sequence). Trimming shortened V by 5 bases and J by 0 bases, and 12 bases separated the two germline ends. This CDR3 contains 15 residues. CDR3 in DNA: TGTGCCAGCAGACAGGACATCGGCTCTGGAAACACCATATATTTT. It translates to CASRQDIGSGNTIYF.

The chain carries TRBV30 and TRBJ2-1; D is perhaps TRBD2 (6 bases). CDR3 length: 13 amino acids. Germline V lookup: CDR1 GTSNPN, CDR2 SVGIG (reference sequence). V shed 2 bases and J shed 5 bases, with 10 bases lying between them. CDR3 region: CAWSMEGNNEQFF. The CDR3 DNA follows: TGTGCCTGGAGTATGGAGGGAAACAATGAGCAGTTCTTC.

V and J are TRBV4-3 and TRBJ2-5; possibly TRBD2 for D (6 bases). The last part of the DNA fits TRBJ2-7 better; the J call may be wrong. This CDR3 has 14 amino acids. Per germline, CDR1 LGHNA and CDR2 YSLEER. In nucleotides, the CDR3 is TGCGCCAGCAGCCAAGATAGCGGTACCTACGAGCAGTACTTC. Protein sequence: CASSQDSGTYEQYF.

The V and J genes are TRBV7-6 and TRBJ2-5; TRBD2 is a possible D gene (5 bases). The germline V and J ends were trimmed by 5 bases and 0 bases, with 13 bases remaining between them. Germline CDR1 SGHVS, CDR2 FNYEAQ. This CDR3 spans 15 amino acids. The CDR3 is CASSQLTDYQETQYF. DNA for the CDR3: TGTGCCAGCAGCCAACTCACGGACTACCAAGAGACCCAGTACTTC.

The rearrangement joins TRBV19 to TRBJ2-7; 9 nucleotides line up with TRBD1. CDR3 length: 14 residues. Trimming took 8 bases from V and 1 from J; bases not matched to a gene: 6. CDR1 is LNHDA and CDR2 is SQIVND in the germline V gene (reference sequence). Written as DNA, the CDR3 is TGTGCCAGTTCCCGGGACAGGGTATCCTACGAGCAGTACTTC. Translated: CASSRDRVSYEQYF.

The chain carries TRBV19 and TRBJ1-4, with D hard to call. Trimming took 7 bases from V and 2 from J, leaving 14 bases between them. The CDR3 is 15 amino acids. In germline, CDR1 is LNHDA, CDR2 SQIVND (reference sequence). The CDR3 loop reads CASMGVGLTNEKLFF. The CDR3 DNA reads TGTGCCAGTATGGGAGTAGGGTTGACTAATGAAAAACTGTTTTTT.

The chain employs TRBV19 and TRBJ2-7; 7 nucleotides align to TRBD1. CDR1 is LNHDA, CDR2 SQIVND, per germline (reference sequence). V was pared by 5 bases and J by 0 bases, with 10 bases of the junction left unmatched. The CDR3 has 16 residues. CDR3 coding DNA: TGTGCCAGTAGTCTTCGACAGGGCTCCCGCTCCTACGAGCAGTACTTC. This codes for CASSLRQGSRSYEQYF.

The chain has TRBV9 and TRBJ2-3, with 7 bases matching TRBD1. The germline gives CDR1 SGDLS, CDR2 YYNGEE. The J segment lost 0 bases and the V segment lost 3 bases, leaving 4 bases of the junction unmatched. The length of the CDR3 is 15 residues. The DNA of the CDR3 is TGTGCCAGCAGCGCCGGGACAGTCAGCACAGATACGCAGTATTTT. Its translation: CASSAGTVSTDTQYF.

The chain employs TRBV10-3 and TRBJ1-3; perhaps TRBD1 as D (5 bases). CDR1 and CDR2 from the germline V gene are ENHRY and SYGVKD. The CDR3 extends over 15 amino acids. With 4 bases removed from V and 3 bases from J, the gap between germline ends came to 13 bases. The CDR3 DNA sequence: TGTGCCATCAGTGTGGCAGGGTCAATTGGAAACACCATATATTTT. It encodes CAISVAGSIGNTIYF.

This clone was observed a handful of times. This sequence joins TRBV7-2 and TRBJ1-2; D remains unclear. Germline values: CDR1 SGHTA, CDR2 FQGNSA. With 3 bases removed from V and 0 bases from J, the gap between germline ends came to 8 bases. The CDR3 is made up of 14 amino acids. In nucleotides, the CDR3 is TGTGCCAGCAGCTTGACTACCTCTAACTATGGCTACACCTTC. This gives the protein CASSLTTSNYGYTF.

The genes are TRBV4-3 and TRBJ1-1; 9 positions match TRBD1. Germline V gene sequence: CDR1 LGHNA, CDR2 YSLEER. This CDR3 has 15 residues. V lost 0 bases to trimming and J lost 11 bases; unmatched junction nucleotides: 10. CDR3 sequence (DNA): TGCGCCAGCAGCCAAGAGGTGGGACAGGGAACTTCTGCTTTCTTT. Amino acids: CASSQEVGQGTSAFF.

The V gene is TRBV19, the J gene TRBJ2-1; weak D call: TRBD2 (7 bases). There are 13 residues in the CDR3. The ends were cut back, 3 bases at V and 10 bases at J, with 13 bases in the middle. In germline, CDR1 is LNHDA, CDR2 SQIVND (reference sequence). The CDR3 region is CASSIPEGGEQFF. DNA of the CDR3: TGTGCCAGTAGTATCCCTGAGGGGGGGGAGCAGTTCTTC.

This clone was detected once. This chain links TRBV7-9 with TRBJ2-1; 13 nucleotides agree with TRBD2. The germline V gene has CDR1 SEHNR and CDR2 FQNEAQ (reference sequence). Losses at the gene ends were 4 bases for V and 8 bases for J; bases not matched to a gene: 8. The length of the CDR3 is 16 residues. Here the CDR3 DNA reads TGTGCCAGCAGCTACCAGACTAGCGGGGGGTACTATGAGCAGTTCTTC. Protein: CASSYQTSGGYYEQFF.

V gene TRBV5-1 combines with J gene TRBJ2-5; 8 nucleotides agree with TRBD2. CDR1 and CDR2 from the germline V gene are SGHRS and YFSETQ. Trimming removed 3 bases from V and 2 bases from J; junction bases left unmatched: 6. The CDR3 contains 15 residues. CDR3 region: CASSSGLVSQETQYF. CDR3 bases: TGCGCCAGCAGCTCGGGACTAGTCTCTCAAGAGACCCAGTACTTC.